This T cell receptor (beta chain) was captured in a study of CD8+CD57+ T cells in acquired aplastic anemia (dated 2018 in TCRdb). Regarding the complete study: DNA extracted from sorted CD4+ and CD8+ cells had a mean of about 3.2 ug, with a range of roughly 0.18 to 27.4 ug. CD8+CD57+ expansion was defined as a frequency above the mean frequency observed in healthy subjects.

The CDR3 covers 13 residues, taking in both the cysteine and the phenylalanine. The DNA shown is the 39-base CDR3, in frame from base 1. Deletion took 7 bases off V and 4 bases off J, with a span of 10 bases between the germline ends. From the germline V gene, CDR1 is KGHDR and CDR2 is SFDVKD. Genomic DNA served as template for TCR beta VDJ combination and CDR3 sequence profiling. TCR repertoire sequencing was run on an Illumina HiSeq 2000. In the paper's pipeline: TRBV/TRBJ rearrangement plots, CDR3 size and DJ length profiles, and Simpson's diversity index were used to evaluate the repertoires. The immunodominant clone was defined as the most abundant DNA sequence in deep sequencing data. CDR3 amino acid sequences were checked for sharing between subjects and were compared against published repertoires and the VDJdb database. TCRdb applied fastp at Q25 and MiXCR to the public reads, then kept only in-frame beta chains. Each CDR3 protein appears once, grouped with its most common genes and DNA. For this entry, the V and J calls and clone size follow TCRdb and not the study's own pipeline. The sample data list just over 40,000 distinct CDR3 sequences, and about 60% of these were observed just once. The ten largest make up roughly three fifths of the sample.

The patients picked for sequencing were ones in whom flow cytometry had shown an expansion of CD8+CD57+ cells. Severe acquired aplastic anemia was diagnosed in all patients according to International Study of Aplastic Anemia and Agranulocytosis and Camitta criteria. No patient had received any therapy when blood was sampled. TCR repertoires of sorted CD4+ and CD8+ blood T cells from severe aplastic anemia patients and healthy subjects were deep-sequenced in the study. Patients were enrolled under clinicaltrials.gov protocols 00001620, 01623167, 00001397, 00071045, 00081523 and 00961064 in the USA. Ficoll-Paque density gradient centrifugation was used to isolate peripheral blood mononuclear cells. Before DNA was extracted, CD4+ and CD8+ T cells were sorted using either FACS or magnetic beads. This clonotype has more than one count but fewer than ten. The antigen it recognizes is unknown. No much larger clonotype is one base removed from it; base qualities were not supplied.

Broader findings and caveats from the paper: No significant difference in CD8+ Simpson's diversity was found between patients and healthy controls (P=0.060). Although 25 to 30 CD8+ CDR3 sequences were shared by patients and controls, these sequences appeared highly expressed in patients and within the immunodominant clones of patients.

The sample was sorted CD4+, CD8+, or CD8+CD57+ T cells (not recorded which) from PBMCs. The sequence joins TRBV24-1 to TRBJ1-3; possibly the D gene is TRBD1, per 6 matching bases. The clonotype comes from a human donor with aplastic anemia. The CDR3 here reads CATSQGKGNTIYF. The nucleotide sequence is given as TGTGCCACCAGCCAGGGGAAAGGAAACACCATATATTTT.